This is a list of T cell receptor beta chains from one sample in a study of neurological immune-mediated disorders. TCRdb re-analysed the 5' RACE reads in MiXCR, keeping a single row per CDR3 protein. The data show some 48,000 distinct CDR3 sequences, approximately 5.8% seen once. The sequenced sample was CD4+ T cells from blood. All receptors come from a woman younger than 35 with multiple sclerosis. The CDR3 runs from the conserved cysteine through the conserved F or W. The D gene is left open where the match is weak. The size of a clone is reported for some rows only, either as once, few or many, or as a class for expanded clones.

many,TRBV19,TRBJ1-5,TRBD1,TGTGCCAGTAGTCGACAGGGGGAAGAGGGTCAGCCCCAGCATTTT,CASSRQGEEGQPQHF
many,TRBV6-6,TRBJ1-1,NA,TGTGCCAGCAGTTGGCCAGGGGTGGAGAACACTGAAGCTTTCTTT,CASSWPGVENTEAFF
many,TRBV5-1,TRBJ2-3,NA,TGCGCCAGCAGCTTGGAAACTGGGGGTCTCACAGATACGCAGTATTTT,CASSLETGGLTDTQYF
few,TRBV7-2,TRBJ1-2,NA,TGTGCCAGCAGCCAGACAGCCCCGGACACCTTC,CASSQTAPDTF
many,TRBV12-3/TRBV12-4,TRBJ1-5,NA,TGTGCCAGCAGTGGACACCAGTCGGGTAGCAATCAGCCCCAGCATTTT,CASSGHQSGSNQPQHF
many,TRBV24-1,TRBJ2-1,TRBD2,TGTGCCACCAGTGATCCCAGCGGGGGGGCGGGCAATGAGCAGTTCTTC,CATSDPSGGAGNEQFF
many,TRBV20-1,TRBJ2-1,NA,TGCAGTGCCACAGGGAGAGATGAGCAGTTCTTC,CSATGRDEQFF
many,TRBV6-2/TRBV6-3,TRBJ1-1,TRBD1,TGTGCCAGCAGTTACCGGGCACAGGGGGGTGCAAACACTGAAGCTTTCTTT,CASSYRAQGGANTEAFF
many,TRBV20-1,TRBJ2-1,NA,TGCAGTGCTAGGATTGGCCCTACGAGCTCCTACAATGAGCAGTTCTTC,CSARIGPTSSYNEQFF
many,TRBV3-1,TRBJ2-2,NA,TGTGCCAGCAGCCAAGTTAGCGGCAGGCTGCCCGGGGAGCTGTTTTTT,CASSQVSGRLPGELFF
many,TRBV20-1,TRBJ1-2,NA,TGCAGTGCTGGGGATACTGACAGGACGTATGGCTACACCTTC,CSAGDTDRTYGYTF
many,TRBV5-1,TRBJ1-2,NA,TGCGCCAGCAGCCAGACGGACAGCCTGGGCGGCTACACCTTC,CASSQTDSLGGYTF
many,TRBV29-1,TRBJ2-3,TRBD1,TGCAGCGTTGAGCCGGGACAGGGGGCTTATACGCAGTATTTT,CSVEPGQGAYTQYF
many,TRBV7-6,TRBJ2-5,NA,TGTGCCAGCAGCTTATGGGCGGCTCAAGAGACCCAGTACTTC,CASSLWAAQETQYF
many,TRBV11-2,TRBJ1-4,TRBD1,TGTGCCAGCAGCTTAGCCGGACAGGGGGATACTAATGAAAAACTGTTTTTT,CASSLAGQGDTNEKLFF
many,TRBV5-1,TRBJ2-2,NA,TGCGCCAGCAGCTTGTTTGTCGTAACCGGGGAGCTGTTTTTT,CASSLFVVTGELFF
many,TRBV20-1,TRBJ2-1,TRBD2,TGCAGTGCTACTATTAGCGGGAGGGCCTTCGGCAATGAGCAGTTCTTC,CSATISGRAFGNEQFF
many,TRBV7-6,TRBJ2-1,TRBD1,TGTGCCAGCAGCCGAAACAGGGGGAGTAATGAGCAGTTCTTC,CASSRNRGSNEQFF
many,TRBV25-1,TRBJ2-6,NA,TGTGCCAGCAGTGATTCGGGGAGCTCTGGGGCCAACGTCCTGACTTTC,CASSDSGSSGANVLTF
many,TRBV20-1,TRBJ2-5,TRBD1,TGCAGTGCTAGCCCCCCAGGGGGAGAGACCCAGTACTTC,CSASPPGGETQYF
NA,TRBV10-3,TRBJ1-6,NA,TGTGCCATCAGTGATGATGGGTATAGCTCCTATAATTCACCCCTCCACTTT,CAISDDGYSSYNSPLHF
many,TRBV6-6,TRBJ2-2,NA,TGTGCCAGCAGTACCGGCCCGCGGACGAACACCGGGGAGCTGTTTTTT,CASSTGPRTNTGELFF
many,TRBV11-1,TRBJ1-1,TRBD1,TGTGCCAGCAGCTTAGCGTACAGGGGCACTGAAGCTTTCTTT,CASSLAYRGTEAFF
many,TRBV5-1,TRBJ1-1,NA,TGCGCCAGCAGCTTGTTGACAGAGAACACTGAAGCTTTCTTT,CASSLLTENTEAFF
many,TRBV5-1,TRBJ1-1,NA,TGCGCCAGCAGCCTTGGTATGTCAGAAGCTTTCTTT,CASSLGMSEAFF
many,TRBV9,TRBJ2-1,TRBD2,TGTGCCAGCAGCGTGGGAGCGGGGGGAGTGAATGAGCAGTTCTTC,CASSVGAGGVNEQFF
many,TRBV6-6,TRBJ2-5,TRBD1,TGTGCCAGCAGTTCCCCGGCGGACAGGGGTAGGGAAGAGACCCAGTACTTC,CASSSPADRGREETQYF
few,TRBV20-1,TRBJ1-2,NA,TGCAGTGCTAGTACGCCCGACACCCATGGCTACACCTTC,CSASTPDTHGYTF
many,TRBV7-9,TRBJ1-5,NA,TGTGCCAGCAGCAAGGACACAAGCAATCAGCCCCAGCATTTT,CASSKDTSNQPQHF
once,TRBV2,TRBJ1-5,NA,TGTGCCGCAAGGGGTAAAGGCAATCAGACCCAGCATTTT,CAARGKGNQTQHF
many,TRBV5-1,TRBJ1-2,NA,TGCGCCAGCAGCTTGGATTTTGACCAGGGCCTTAATCCTAACTATGGCTACACCTTC,CASSLDFDQGLNPNYGYTF
NA,TRBV28,TRBJ1-5,NA,TGTGCCAGCAAGAAAATGTCAGGGTCTGGCAATCAGCCCCAGCATTTT,CASKKMSGSGNQPQHF
many,TRBV21-1,TRBJ2-1,NA,TGTGCCAGCAGCAAAGAGTCGGGAGGCCCTGGCGGTGAGCAGTTCTTC,CASSKESGGPGGEQFF
many,TRBV5-6,TRBJ1-1,NA,TGTGCCAGCACCTCAAATTTCGCCCTGAACACTGAAGCTTTCTTT,CASTSNFALNTEAFF
many,TRBV14,TRBJ2-1,TRBD2,TGTGCCAGCAGCCAAGTGTTTGGCGGGGGAACTTACAATGAGCAGTTCTTC,CASSQVFGGGTYNEQFF
many,TRBV5-1,TRBJ2-5,NA,TGCGCCAGCAGCTGGGCGGTAGGAGAGACCCAGTACTTC,CASSWAVGETQYF
many,TRBV7-2,TRBJ2-1,NA,TGTGCCAGCAGCCTCCCGGTGGGAGTCGGGAATGAGCAGTTCTTC,CASSLPVGVGNEQFF
many,TRBV20-1,TRBJ2-5,NA,TGCAGTGCTCCCAAGGGGGGGGCAGGAGAGACCCAGTACTTC,CSAPKGGAGETQYF
many,TRBV7-2,TRBJ2-3,TRBD2,TGTGCCAGCAGCCTTGGGACTAGCGGGAACGAGCAGTATTTT,CASSLGTSGNEQYF
NA,TRBV6-5,TRBJ1-1,NA,TGTGCCAGCAGTTACTCCAGGACCGCTGAAGCTTTCTTT,CASSYSRTAEAFF
many,TRBV2,TRBJ2-7,TRBD1,TGTGCCAGCAGTGCCGGGACAGCCTACGAGCAGTACTTC,CASSAGTAYEQYF
many,TRBV7-6,TRBJ1-1,NA,TGTGCCAGCAGCTCCCTTTCAAGGTCGAACACTGAAGCTTTCTTT,CASSSLSRSNTEAFF
many,TRBV11-2,TRBJ2-1,TRBD1,TGTGCCAGCAGGCCCCTGTCCCCGGGACAGGTACTCAATGAGCAGTTCTTC,CASRPLSPGQVLNEQFF
many,TRBV5-5,TRBJ1-5,NA,TGTGCCAGCAGCCAAGGTGGATCCGGCAATCAGCCCCAGCATTTT,CASSQGGSGNQPQHF
few,TRBV18,TRBJ2-2,NA,TGTGCCAGCTCACCACAGGAGGGTGTCGGGGAGCTGTTTTTT,CASSPQEGVGELFF
many,TRBV7-6,TRBJ1-1,TRBD1,TGTGCCAGCAGCTTACGGAACAGGGGTACTGAAGCTTTCTTT,CASSLRNRGTEAFF
many,TRBV7-2,TRBJ2-1,NA,TGTGCCAGCGGGACTTCGCATTCCTACAATGAGCAGTTCTTC,CASGTSHSYNEQFF
many,TRBV5-1,TRBJ2-3,TRBD2,TGCGCCAGCAGCTCAGGACTAGCGGGGGGTAGCACAGATACGCAGTATTTT,CASSSGLAGGSTDTQYF
many,TRBV5-1,TRBJ1-2,NA,TGCGCCAGCAGCTTATTACGGGATACTTACACCTTC,CASSLLRDTYTF
many,TRBV20-1,TRBJ1-2,TRBD1,TGCAGTGCTTCCCCGGACAGGGTTTCTGGCTACACCTTC,CSASPDRVSGYTF
many,TRBV5-1,TRBJ1-2,NA,TGCGCCAGCAGCTTGGGGGCCACGCGTAATAACTATGGCTACACCTTC,CASSLGATRNNYGYTF